This paragraph covers one T cell receptor beta chain sequence. This clonotype has just a few counts. Its antigen remains undetermined. No much larger clone exists at a distance of one base, and base qualities are not known. Sample treatment or condition, as interpreted from the label and publication: approximately 10-day PBMC culture with coronavirus spike peptide pools or control peptides (ViraFEST assay). The study used the ViraFEST assay, which expanded antigen-specific T cells with peptide pools and then identified expanded clonotypes by TCR sequencing. The convalescent patients' positive SARS-CoV-2 PCR tests were from March to December 2020, which was before the Alpha, Beta and Delta variants emerged in the United States. Each well held 2.1 million or so PBMCs cultured in IMDM containing around 5.1% human AB serum and around 10 IU/ml IL-2, with about 9.1 ug/ml peptide pools added. On days 3 and 7, half of the culture medium was replaced with fresh IL-2-containing medium. Once the cells had been in culture for less than 11 days, the EasySep CD4+ T cell isolation kit was used to isolate CD4+ T cells by negative selection. Ficoll-Paque Plus gradient centrifugation was used to isolate PBMCs from whole blood, and the isolated PBMCs were then either used fresh or cryopreserved at -140C. Each culture condition was generally run in triplicate wells.

These data come from a study of vaccination and CD4 T cells after COVID-19 (dated by TCRdb to between 2021 and 2024). The study in broad terms: Convalescent patients had a positive SARS-CoV-2 result on nasal swab PCR, and of these patients, about ten had mild disease and one had severe disease. The convalescent cohort comprised six males and four females, including two Hispanic individuals, seven Caucasians, two Asians and one multiracial person. Each participant got two doses of either the Pfizer-BioNTech BNT162b2 vaccine (n=8) or the Moderna mRNA-1273 vaccine (n=2). Post-COVID blood samples were collected from convalescent patients a median of roughly 100 days after diagnosis, with a range of roughly 30 to 161 days. The time from the second vaccine dose to post-vaccine blood sampling had a median of roughly 70 days and ranged from roughly 12 to 241 days. Culture stimuli were overlapping spike peptide pools from SARS-CoV-2 and from the common cold coronaviruses HCoV-NL63, HCoV-OC43 and HCoV-229E. In control cultures, a CEFX viral epitope pool was used as positive control, an HIV-1 Nef peptide pool was used as negative control, or no peptide was added. In around 10 COVID-19 convalescent patients and 4 infection-naive healthy vaccine recipients, researchers compared the spike-specific CD4+ TCR repertoire from before mRNA vaccination with the repertoire from after.

Study-wide conclusions, independent of this receptor: In convalescent patients, nearly all vaccine-specific clones (304 of 307) were found to be mono-reactive for SARS-CoV-2 spike rather than cross-reactive with common cold coronaviruses. Relatively few convalescent patients were included in the study, and early timepoints after natural infection were not analyzed. The median number of SARS-CoV-2-reactive clonotypes rose from about 23 after infection to roughly 38 after vaccination, but the change was not significant. Among the post-vaccine SARS-CoV-2-reactive clones in convalescent patients, a median about 86% showed up only after vaccination, which suggests vaccine-specific priming.

The method behind the library was PCR. DNA from cultured CD4+ T cells was subjected to TCR sequencing with the Oncomine TCR Beta short-read assay at the Johns Hopkins FTIC core. The QIAamp micro DNA kit was used to extract genomic DNA from the cultured CD4+ T cells. Oncomine TCR Beta libraries from cultured CD4+ T cells were pooled with unique dual indexes and sequenced on an Illumina iSeq 100. As for the authors' bioinformatics: Non-productive sequences were filtered out, and CDR3s that did not start with C, did not end with F or W, or were shorter than 7 amino acids were discarded. The MANAFEST web application identified antigen-specific clonotypes by comparing peptide-stimulated wells against reference wells and other culture wells. An FDR below 0.05, an odds ratio above 5, and a productive frequency above 0.1% in at least two of three replicate wells were required for clones to be considered positive. A clonotype counted as cross-reactive if it showed significant expansion both in the SARS-CoV-2 spike wells and in at least one common cold coronavirus spike condition. Using R version 3.6.1, CDR3 homology was evaluated through Levenshtein distances (stringdist) along with unrooted phylogenetic trees (ape). TCRdb cleaned the public reads at Q25 with fastp, built clones with MiXCR and kept in-frame beta chains. For every CDR3 protein sequence, its rows merge into one entry that carries the most common genes and DNA. The V and J calls come from TCRdb's annotation, not from the publication. The sample table holds roughly 14,000 distinct CDR3 sequences, of which roughly 41% were seen once. Less than 25% of the sample rests with the top ten.

The source was CD4+ T cells from blood, cultured in vitro, collected before SARS-CoV-2 vaccination. The receptor was derived from a human donor who had recovered from COVID-19.

The CDR3 here reads CASSLALANSPLHF. Here is the DNA: TGTGCCAGCAGCTTAGCGCTCGCCAATTCACCCCTCCACTTT. The rearranged chain carries TRBV7-2 and TRBJ1-6; the D gene assignment is ambiguous. The germline V gene specifies SGHTA as CDR1 and FQGNSA as CDR2. From its cysteine to its phenylalanine, the CDR3 spans 14 amino acids. Of all the DNA, just the CDR3 is kept, 42 bases in frame from base 1. V was cut back by 0 bases and J by 7 bases, leaving a gap of 7 bases between them. When the CDR3 is completed using the reference TRBV7-2 and TRBJ1-6 genes on either side, the full variable domain is GAGVSQSPSNKVTEKGKDVELRCDPISGHTALYWYRQSLGQGLEFLIYFQGNSAPDKSGLPSDRFSAERTGGSVSTLTIQRTQQEDSAVYLCASSLALANSPLHFGNGTRLTVT.